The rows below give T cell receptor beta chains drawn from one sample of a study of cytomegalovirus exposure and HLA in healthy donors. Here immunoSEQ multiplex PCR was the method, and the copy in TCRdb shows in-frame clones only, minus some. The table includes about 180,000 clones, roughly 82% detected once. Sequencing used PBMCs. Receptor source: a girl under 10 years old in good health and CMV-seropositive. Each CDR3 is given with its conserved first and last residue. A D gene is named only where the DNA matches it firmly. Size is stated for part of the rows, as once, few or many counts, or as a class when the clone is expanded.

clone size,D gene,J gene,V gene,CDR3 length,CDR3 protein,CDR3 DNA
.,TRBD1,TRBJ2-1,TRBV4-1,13,CARGGASYNEQFF,TGCGCCAGAGGGGGCGCTTCCTACAATGAGCAGTTCTTC
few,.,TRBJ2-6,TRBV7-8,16,CASSPGFSSGANVLTF,TGTGCCAGCAGCCCCGGGTTTAGCTCTGGGGCCAACGTCCTGACTTTC
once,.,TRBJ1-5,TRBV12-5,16,CASGLVFGGGNQPQHF,TGTGCTAGTGGTTTGGTATTCGGGGGAGGCAATCAGCCCCAGCATTTT
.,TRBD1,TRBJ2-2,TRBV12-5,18,CASGSPMDRGWSTGELFF,TGTGCTAGTGGTTCACCAATGGACAGGGGTTGGTCCACCGGGGAGCTGTTTTTT
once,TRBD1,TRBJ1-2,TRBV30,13,CAWSSDRGAGYTF,TGTGCCTGGAGCTCGGACAGGGGGGCAGGCTACACCTTC
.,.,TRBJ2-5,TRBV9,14,CASSWSLAQETQYF,TGTGCCAGCAGCTGGAGTTTAGCACAAGAGACCCAGTACTTC
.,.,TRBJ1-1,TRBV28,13,CASSFGSHTEAFF,TGTGCCAGCAGTTTTGGGAGCCACACTGAAGCTTTCTTT
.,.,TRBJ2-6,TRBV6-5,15,CASSYARDGANVLTF,TGTGCCAGCAGTTACGCCCGGGATGGGGCCAACGTCCTGACTTTC
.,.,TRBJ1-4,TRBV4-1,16,CASSQSYPSRGEKLFF,TGCGCCAGCAGCCAGTCTTACCCCAGTCGGGGTGAAAAACTGTTTTTT
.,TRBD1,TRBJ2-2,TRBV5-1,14,CASSFTGDTGELFF,TGCGCCAGCAGCTTTACAGGGGACACCGGGGAGCTGTTTTTT
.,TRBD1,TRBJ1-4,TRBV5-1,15,CASSLARTGKEKLFF,TGCGCCAGCAGCTTGGCTAGGACAGGGAAAGAAAAACTGTTTTTT
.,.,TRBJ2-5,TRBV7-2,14,CASSPGGNEETQYF,TGTGCCAGCAGCCCGGGCGGGAACGAAGAGACCCAGTACTTC
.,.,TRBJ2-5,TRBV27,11,CASSFEETQYF,TGTGCCAGCAGTTTCGAGGAGACCCAGTACTTC
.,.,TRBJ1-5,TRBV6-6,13,CASSYGRAQPQHF,TGTGCCAGCAGTTACGGCAGGGCTCAGCCCCAGCATTTT
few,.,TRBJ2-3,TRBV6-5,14,CASSRIRGTDTQYF,TGTGCCAGCTCAAGGATTAGGGGGACAGATACGCAGTATTTT
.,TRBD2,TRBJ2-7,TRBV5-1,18,CASSLETSGGALSYEQYF,TGCGCCAGCAGCTTGGAGACTAGCGGGGGGGCATTGAGTTACGAGCAGTACTTC
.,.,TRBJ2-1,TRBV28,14,CASSVWTDNNEQFF,TGTGCCAGCAGTGTCTGGACTGATAACAATGAGCAGTTCTTC
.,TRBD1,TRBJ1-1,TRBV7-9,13,CASSSQGDTEAFF,TGTGCCAGCAGCTCTCAGGGGGACACTGAAGCTTTCTTT
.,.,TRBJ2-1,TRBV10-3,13,CAISVSVDNEQFF,TGTGCCATCAGTGTTAGCGTGGACAATGAGCAGTTCTTC
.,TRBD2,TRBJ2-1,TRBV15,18,CATSRDRGGRANEDEQFF,TGTGCCACCAGCAGAGATAGAGGCGGGAGGGCAAATGAGGATGAGCAGTTCTTC
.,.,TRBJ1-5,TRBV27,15,CAHSGRGGFNQPQHF,TGTGCCCACTCTGGGCGAGGGGGTTTCAATCAGCCCCAGCATTTT
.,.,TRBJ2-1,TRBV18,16,CASSPRGTSRFYEQFF,TGTGCCAGCTCACCACGGGGAACTAGTAGGTTCTATGAGCAGTTCTTC
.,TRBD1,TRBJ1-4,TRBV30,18,CAWSVGTGRRMMGEKLFF,TGTGCCTGGAGTGTAGGGACAGGGCGGCGGATGATGGGTGAAAAACTGTTTTTT
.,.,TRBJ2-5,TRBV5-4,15,CASTWSAGLGETQYF,TGTGCCAGCACCTGGAGTGCAGGGCTGGGAGAGACCCAGTACTTC
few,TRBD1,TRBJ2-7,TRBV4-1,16,CASSQVGTGTTYEQYF,TGCGCCAGCAGCCAAGTCGGGACAGGAACAACCTACGAGCAGTACTTC
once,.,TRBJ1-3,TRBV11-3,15,CASSLSSRSGNTIYF,TGTGCCAGCAGCTTATCATCCAGGTCTGGAAACACCATATATTTT
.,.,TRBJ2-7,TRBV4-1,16,CASSQVGGASSYEQYF,TGCGCCAGCAGCCAAGTCGGAGGGGCTAGTTCTTACGAGCAGTACTTC
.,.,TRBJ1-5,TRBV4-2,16,CASSPKTAGSNQPQHF,TGTGCCAGCAGCCCGAAGACGGCAGGGTCCAATCAGCCCCAGCATTTT
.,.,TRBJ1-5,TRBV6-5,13,CASRAGRNQPQHF,TGTGCCAGCAGGGCAGGGCGCAATCAGCCCCAGCATTTT
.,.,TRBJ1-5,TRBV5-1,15,CASSLAGVSNQPQHF,TGCGCCAGCAGCTTGGCCGGGGTTAGCAATCAGCCCCAGCATTTT
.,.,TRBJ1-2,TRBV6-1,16,CASSGPPGSRGYGYTF,TGTGCCAGCAGTGGCCCTCCGGGATCCCGAGGGTATGGCTACACCTTC
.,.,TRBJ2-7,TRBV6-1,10,CASSDRWEDF,TGTGCCAGCAGTGATCGGTGGGAGGACTTC
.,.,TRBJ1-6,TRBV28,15,CASSLWARADSPLHF,TGTGCCAGCAGTTTATGGGCCAGGGCGGATTCACCCCTCCACTTT
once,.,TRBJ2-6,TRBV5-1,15,CASSLAGSGANVLTF,TGCGCCAGCAGCTTGGCAGGGTCTGGGGCCAACGTCCTGACTTTC
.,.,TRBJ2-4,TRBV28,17,CASSFDRDILAKNIQYF,TGTGCCAGCAGTTTTGACAGAGACATCCTAGCCAAAAACATTCAGTACTTC
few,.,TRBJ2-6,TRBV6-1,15,CASSGVLSGANVLTF,TGTGCCAGCAGTGGAGTACTTTCTGGGGCCAACGTCCTGACTTTC
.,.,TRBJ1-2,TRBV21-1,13,CASSRVESYGYTF,TGTGCCAGCAGCAGGGTGGAGTCCTATGGCTACACCTTC
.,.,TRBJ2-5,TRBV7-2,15,CASSPWGGTQETQYF,TGTGCCAGCTCCCCATGGGGCGGGACCCAAGAGACCCAGTACTTC
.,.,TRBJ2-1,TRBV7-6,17,CASSLVKVAELQGEQFF,TGTGCCAGCAGCTTAGTGAAGGTAGCGGAGCTACAAGGTGAGCAGTTCTTC
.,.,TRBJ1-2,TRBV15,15,CATSKPMRPGYGYTF,TGTGCCACCAGCAAGCCGATGAGGCCGGGCTATGGCTACACCTTC
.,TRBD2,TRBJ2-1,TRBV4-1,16,CASSLPRASGSNEQFF,TGCGCCAGCAGCCTCCCCCGGGCCAGCGGGAGTAATGAGCAGTTCTTC
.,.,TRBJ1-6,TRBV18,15,CASSEVSSYNSPLHF,TGTGCCAGCTCAGAAGTCAGCTCCTATAATTCACCCCTCCACTTT
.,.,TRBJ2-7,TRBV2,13,CASTNRGGYEQYF,TGTGCCAGCACTAACCGGGGTGGGTACGAGCAGTACTTC
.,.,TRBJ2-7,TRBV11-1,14,CASSLGGTPYEQYF,TGTGCCAGCAGCTTGGGAGGTACACCCTACGAGCAGTACTTC
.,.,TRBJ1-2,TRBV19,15,CASRQGTLDPYGYTF,TGTGCCAGTAGACAAGGGACTTTAGACCCCTATGGCTACACCTTC
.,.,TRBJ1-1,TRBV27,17,CASSLSFKGEVNTEAFF,TGTGCCAGCAGTTTATCGTTTAAGGGGGAAGTGAACACTGAAGCTTTCTTT
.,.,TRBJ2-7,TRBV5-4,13,CASRAGETYEQYF,TGTGCCAGCAGAGCCGGAGAGACCTACGAGCAGTACTTC
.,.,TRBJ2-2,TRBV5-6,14,CASSFLGDTGELFF,TGTGCCAGCAGCTTTCTCGGGGACACCGGGGAGCTGTTTTTT
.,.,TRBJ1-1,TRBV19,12,CASSASTTEAFF,TGTGCCAGTAGTGCGTCCACCACTGAAGCTTTCTTT
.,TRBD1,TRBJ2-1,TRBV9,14,CASSARDSFNEQLF,TGTGCCAGCAGCGCCCGGGACAGTTTTAATGAGCAGCTCTTC
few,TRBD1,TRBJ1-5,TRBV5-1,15,CASSSGQGEAQPQHF,TGCGCCAGCAGCTCGGGACAGGGGGAAGCTCAGCCCCAGCATTTT
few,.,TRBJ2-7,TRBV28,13,CASSSPGHYEQYF,TGTGCCAGCAGTTCCCCAGGCCACTACGAGCAGTACTTC
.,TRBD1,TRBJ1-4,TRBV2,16,CASSGGQGETNEKLFF,TGTGCCAGCAGTGGAGGACAGGGGGAGACTAATGAAAAACTGTTTTTT
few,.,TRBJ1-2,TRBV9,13,CASSVDRNYGYTF,TGTGCCAGCAGCGTAGACAGGAATTATGGCTACACCTTC
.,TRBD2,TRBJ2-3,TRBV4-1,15,CASSPEASGRFTQYF,TGCGCCAGCAGCCCCGAAGCGAGCGGGAGGTTCACGCAGTATTTT
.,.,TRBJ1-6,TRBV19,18,CASHSTASLSSYNSPLHF,TGTGCCAGTCATTCGACAGCCTCCCTCAGCTCCTATAATTCACCCCTCCACTTT
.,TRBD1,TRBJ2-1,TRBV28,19,CASSSFGGQGSWLYNEQFF,TGTGCCAGCAGCTCCTTCGGGGGACAGGGAAGTTGGCTTTACAATGAGCAGTTCTTC
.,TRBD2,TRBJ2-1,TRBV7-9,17,CSSSSPTTKRAGGRLFF,TGTTCCAGCAGCTCCCCAACCACGAAACGAGCGGGAGGCCGTCTGTTCTTC